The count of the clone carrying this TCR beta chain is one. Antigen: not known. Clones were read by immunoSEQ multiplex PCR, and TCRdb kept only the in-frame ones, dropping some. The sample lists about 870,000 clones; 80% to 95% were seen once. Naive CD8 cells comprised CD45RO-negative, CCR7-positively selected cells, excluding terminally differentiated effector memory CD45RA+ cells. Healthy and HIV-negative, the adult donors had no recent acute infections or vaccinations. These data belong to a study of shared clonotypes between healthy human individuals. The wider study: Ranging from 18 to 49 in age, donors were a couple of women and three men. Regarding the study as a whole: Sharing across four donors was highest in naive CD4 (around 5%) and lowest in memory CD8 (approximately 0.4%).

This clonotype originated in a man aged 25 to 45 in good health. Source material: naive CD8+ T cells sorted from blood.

The CDR3 DNA follows: TGTGCCAGCTCAGCCCTAAGACAGGGTGTTAACTATGGCTACACCTTC. It is translated as CASSALRQGVNYGYTF. The chain carries TRBV18 and TRBJ1-2; TRBD1 agrees at 7 bases. This CDR3 is built from 16 residues. Germline-derived CDR1 and CDR2 are KGHSH and LQKENI. J gave up 1 base and V 5 bases, and 10 bases lay outside the gene matches.